The text below deals with one T cell receptor (beta chain). Genomic DNA acted as the template from which TCR beta VDJ combination and CDR3 sequence profiling were carried out. Each CDR3 protein gets one entry after TCRdb re-called the reads with MiXCR. This sample carries around 200,000 distinct CDR3 sequences, roughly 45% of them seen once, and the ten largest clones take about 20%. The V and J ends lost 8 bases and 2 bases respectively, with 19 bases between them. Germline-derived CDR1 and CDR2 are MDHEN and SYDVKM. This CDR3 region has 16 residues. Sequencing was done on patients that had shown CD8+CD57+ cell expansion by flow cytometry. When blood sampling took place, the patients had received no therapy. These data belong to a study of CD8+CD57+ T cells in acquired aplastic anemia.

Sequencing was done on a sample of sorted CD4+, CD8+, or CD8+CD57+ T cells (not recorded which) from PBMCs. This TCR came from a human donor with aplastic anemia. The V gene is TRBV28, the J gene TRBJ1-5; D not certain. CDR3 region: CASHSGSGSGNQPQHF. Written as DNA, the CDR3 is TGTGCCAGCCACTCCGGCAGTGGGTCGGGCAATCAGCCCCAGCATTTT.